This entry describes one T cell receptor (beta chain). This entry belongs to a study of cytomegalovirus exposure and HLA in healthy donors. Use of 60 Vbeta and 13 Jbeta primers characterized the PCR. Method: immunoSEQ multiplex PCR; TCRdb's copy keeps in-frame clones and lacks some. The sample includes 90,000 to 150,000 clones, approximately 80% seen only once; the top ten take around 4.9%. Sequences were obtained from PBMCs. The receptor was derived from a man aged 45-65 years in good health and CMV-seropositive.

The CDR3 DNA reads as TGTGCCAGCAGTGTTCCGGGAGTCACACAAGAGACCCAGTACTTC. Its translation is CASSVPGVTQETQYF. The gene calls are TRBV25-1 and TRBJ2-5; maybe TRBD2 (6 bases). The CDR3 contains 15 residues. Germline-derived CDR1 and CDR2 are MGHDK and SYGVNS. The germline V and J ends were trimmed by 4 bases and 2 bases, with 14 bases remaining between them.